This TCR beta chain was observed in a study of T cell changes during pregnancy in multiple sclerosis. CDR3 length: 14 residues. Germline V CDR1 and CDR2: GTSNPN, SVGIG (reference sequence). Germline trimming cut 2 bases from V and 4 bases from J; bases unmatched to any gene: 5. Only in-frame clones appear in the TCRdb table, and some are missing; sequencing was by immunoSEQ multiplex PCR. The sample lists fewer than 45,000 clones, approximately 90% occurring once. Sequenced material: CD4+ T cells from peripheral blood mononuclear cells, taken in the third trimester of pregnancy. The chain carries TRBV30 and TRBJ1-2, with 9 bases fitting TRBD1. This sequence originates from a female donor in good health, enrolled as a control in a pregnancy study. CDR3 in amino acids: CAWSTDRGSYGYTF. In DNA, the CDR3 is TGTGCCTGGAGTACGGACAGGGGAAGCTATGGCTACACCTTC.